This entry lists 2 T cell receptor beta chains sequenced from one sample in a study of cytomegalovirus exposure and HLA in healthy donors. This PCR relied on a set of 60 Vbeta primers and 13 Jbeta primers. Profiled with immunoSEQ multiplex PCR; TCRdb holds only in-frame clones, not every one. The sample has over 40,000 clones. Sequencing was done on a sample of PBMCs. The receptors were gathered from a woman aged 40 to 50 in good health and CMV-seronegative.

The chain has TRBV6-1 and TRBJ1-2; 11 bases map to TRBD1. This CDR3 is built from 15 residues. V was pared by 5 bases and J by 3 bases, with 5 bases of the junction left unmatched. CDR1 and CDR2 (germline): MNHNS, SASEGT. The CDR3 sequence is CASSRTGGLDYGYTF. DNA for the CDR3: TGTGCCAGCAGTCGGACAGGGGGCTTAGACTATGGCTACACCTTC.

This rearrangement joins TRBV2 to TRBJ2-5; D is perhaps TRBD2 (6 bases). CDR1 is SNHLY and CDR2 is FYNNEI in the germline V gene. CDR3 length: 16 amino acids. V lost 10 bases to trimming and J lost 5 bases, with 26 bases between them. The CDR3 loop reads CATQGLRSGVEETQYF. The CDR3 coding sequence is TGTGCCACACAAGGTCTTAGGTCGGGGGTAGAGGAGACCCAGTACTTC.